Below are 4 T cell receptor beta chains sequenced from a single sample in a study of blood T cell repertoires in COVID-19. Generated by immunoSEQ multiplex PCR, the TCRdb table keeps only in-frame clones and is missing some. Here the sample spans about 160,000 clones, approximately 87% being singletons. What was sequenced was peripheral blood. These receptors were collected from a woman in her 70s with COVID-19, enrolled during active disease.

The rearrangement links TRBV15 to TRBJ2-7; D is perhaps TRBD1 (6 bases). Germline values: CDR1 LNHNV, CDR2 YYDKDF (reference sequence). The ends were cut back, 0 bases at V and 2 bases at J, with 14 bases in the middle. The CDR3 contains 16 residues. This CDR3 reads CATSRDRTGLTYEQYF. The CDR3 nucleotides are TGTGCCACCAGCAGAGATCGAACAGGGCTAACCTACGAGCAGTACTTC. Full variable domain (rest looked up from reference TRBV15 and TRBJ2-7): DAMVIQNPRYQVTQFGKPVTLSCSQTLNHNVMYWYQQKSSQAPKLLFHYYDKDFNNEADTPDNFQSRRPNTSFCFLDIRSPGLGDTAMYLCATSRDRTGLTYEQYFGPGTRLTVT.

On this clone: Its ends do not fully match the called genes, so a read error is possible. V gene TRBV5-4 combines with J gene TRBJ1-1; maybe TRBD1 (6 bases). The CDR3 is 14 amino acids. Looked up from germline, CDR1 is SGHNT and CDR2 is YYREEE (reference sequence). The CDR3 loop reads CASRLDSGNTEAFF. Here the CDR3 DNA reads TGTGCCAGCAGATTGGACAGTGGGAACACTGAAGCTTTCTTT.

CDR3 bases: TGTGCCAGCAGTTTATTATGGGGACAGGGCTATGGCTACACCTTC. The encoded protein is CASSLLWGQGYGYTF. The J gene is TRBJ1-2, the V gene TRBV28, with 9 bases matching TRBD1. CDR1 MDHEN and CDR2 SYDVKM come from the germline V gene. This CDR3 is built from 15 residues. With V trimmed by 1 base and J by 4 bases, 4 bases remained unmatched.

The DNA for the CDR3 is TGTGCCAGCAGCCTGAGCGGGGGAAGCACAGATACGCAGTATTTT. Protein sequence: CASSLSGGSTDTQYF. The rearrangement uses TRBV4-2 and TRBJ2-3; the match to TRBD2 covers 8 bases. This CDR3 is 15 amino acids long. The V and J ends lost 4 bases and 0 bases, in that order; junction bases with no gene match: 3. CDR1 and CDR2 (germline): LGHNA, YNFKEQ.